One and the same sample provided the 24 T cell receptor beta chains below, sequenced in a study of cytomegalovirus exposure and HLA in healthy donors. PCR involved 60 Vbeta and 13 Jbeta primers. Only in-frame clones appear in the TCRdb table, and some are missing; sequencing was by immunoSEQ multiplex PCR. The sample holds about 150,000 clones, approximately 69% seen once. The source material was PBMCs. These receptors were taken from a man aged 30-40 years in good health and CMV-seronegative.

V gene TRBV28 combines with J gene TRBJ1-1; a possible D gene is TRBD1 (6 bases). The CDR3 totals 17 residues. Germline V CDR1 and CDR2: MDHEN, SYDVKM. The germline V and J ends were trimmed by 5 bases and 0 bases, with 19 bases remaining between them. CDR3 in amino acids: CASSEWTEITMNTEAFF. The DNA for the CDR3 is TGTGCCAGCAGTGAATGGACAGAAATAACGATGAACACTGAAGCTTTCTTT.

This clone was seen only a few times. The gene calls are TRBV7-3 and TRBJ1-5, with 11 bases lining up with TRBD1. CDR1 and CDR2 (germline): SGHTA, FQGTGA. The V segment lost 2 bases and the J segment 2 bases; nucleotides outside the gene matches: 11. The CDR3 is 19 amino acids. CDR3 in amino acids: CASSLRPDRGPWGNQPQHF. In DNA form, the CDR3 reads TGTGCCAGCAGCTTACGGCCGGACAGGGGGCCATGGGGCAATCAGCCCCAGCATTTT.

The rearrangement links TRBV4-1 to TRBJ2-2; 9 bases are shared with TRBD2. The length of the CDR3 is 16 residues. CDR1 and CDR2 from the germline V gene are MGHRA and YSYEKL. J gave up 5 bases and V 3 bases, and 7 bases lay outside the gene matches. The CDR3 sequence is CASSQGSGGYTGELFF. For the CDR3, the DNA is TGCGCCAGCAGCCAGGGCAGCGGGGGGTATACCGGGGAGCTGTTTTTT.

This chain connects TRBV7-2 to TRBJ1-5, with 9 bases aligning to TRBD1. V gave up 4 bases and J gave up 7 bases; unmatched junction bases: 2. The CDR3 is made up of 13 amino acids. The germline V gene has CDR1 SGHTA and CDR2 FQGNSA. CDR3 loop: CASSWTGDQPQHF. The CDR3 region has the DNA TGTGCCAGCAGCTGGACAGGGGACCAGCCCCAGCATTTT.

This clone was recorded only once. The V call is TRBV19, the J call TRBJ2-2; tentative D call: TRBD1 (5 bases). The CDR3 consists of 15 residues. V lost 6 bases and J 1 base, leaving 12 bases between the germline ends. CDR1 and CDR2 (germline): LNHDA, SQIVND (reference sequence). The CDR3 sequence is CASRSGTGNTGELFF. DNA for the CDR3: TGTGCCAGTAGGAGTGGTACAGGGAACACCGGGGAGCTGTTTTTT.

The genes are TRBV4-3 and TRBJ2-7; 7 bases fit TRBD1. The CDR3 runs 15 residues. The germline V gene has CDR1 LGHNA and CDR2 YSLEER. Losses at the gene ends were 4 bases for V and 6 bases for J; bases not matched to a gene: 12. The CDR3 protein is CASSLQVGTVSEQYF. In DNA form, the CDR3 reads TGCGCCAGCAGCCTGCAAGTAGGGACAGTGTCCGAGCAGTACTTC.

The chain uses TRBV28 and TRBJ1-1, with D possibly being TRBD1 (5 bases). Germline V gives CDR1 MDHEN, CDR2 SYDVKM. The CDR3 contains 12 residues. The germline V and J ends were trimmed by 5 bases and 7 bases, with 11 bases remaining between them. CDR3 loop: CASSLGHNEAFF. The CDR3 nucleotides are TGTGCCAGCAGTCTAGGACATAATGAAGCTTTCTTT.

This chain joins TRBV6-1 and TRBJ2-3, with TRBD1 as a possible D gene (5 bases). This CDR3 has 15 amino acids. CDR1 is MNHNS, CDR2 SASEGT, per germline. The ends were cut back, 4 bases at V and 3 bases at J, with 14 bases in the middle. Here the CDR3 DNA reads TGTGCCAGCAGTGCTACCAGGGATGGGACAGATACGCAGTATTTT. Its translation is CASSATRDGTDTQYF.

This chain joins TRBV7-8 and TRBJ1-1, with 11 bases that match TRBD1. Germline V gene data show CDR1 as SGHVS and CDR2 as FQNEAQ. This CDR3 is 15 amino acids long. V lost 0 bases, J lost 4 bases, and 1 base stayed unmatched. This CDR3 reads CASSLAGTGGTEAFF. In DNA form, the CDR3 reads TGTGCCAGCAGCTTAGCCGGGACAGGGGGCACTGAAGCTTTCTTT.

The CDR3 coding sequence is TGTGCCAGTAGTATGAATCAGGGGCGCAGCTCTGGGGCCAACGTCCTGACTTTC. It specifies CASSMNQGRSSGANVLTF. The V call is TRBV19, the J call TRBJ2-6; tentatively, D is TRBD1 (6 bases). The CDR3 loop spans 18 amino acids. V was shortened by 3 bases and J by 0 bases, with 15 bases between the two germline ends. From germline, CDR1 is LNHDA and CDR2 SQIVND (reference sequence).

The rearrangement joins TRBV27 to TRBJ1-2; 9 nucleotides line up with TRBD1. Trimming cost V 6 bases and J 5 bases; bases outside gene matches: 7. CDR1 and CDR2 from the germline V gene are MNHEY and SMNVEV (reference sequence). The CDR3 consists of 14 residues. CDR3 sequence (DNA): TGTGCCAGCAGCGAATCCGGGACAGGGTATGGCTACACCTTC. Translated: CASSESGTGYGYTF.

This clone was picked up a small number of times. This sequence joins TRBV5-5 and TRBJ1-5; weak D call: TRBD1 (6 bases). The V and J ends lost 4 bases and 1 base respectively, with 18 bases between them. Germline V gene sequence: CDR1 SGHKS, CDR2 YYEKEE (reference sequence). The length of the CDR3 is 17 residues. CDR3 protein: CASSRGYREGSNQPQHF. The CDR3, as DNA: TGTGCCAGCAGCCGGGGCTACAGGGAAGGGAGCAATCAGCCCCAGCATTTT.

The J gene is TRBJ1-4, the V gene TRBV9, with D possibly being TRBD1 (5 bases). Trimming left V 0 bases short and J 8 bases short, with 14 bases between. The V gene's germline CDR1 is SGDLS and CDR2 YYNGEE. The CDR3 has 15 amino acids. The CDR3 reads CASSVEGRVLEKLFF. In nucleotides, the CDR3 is TGTGCCAGCAGCGTAGAGGGGCGAGTCTTGGAAAAACTGTTTTTT.

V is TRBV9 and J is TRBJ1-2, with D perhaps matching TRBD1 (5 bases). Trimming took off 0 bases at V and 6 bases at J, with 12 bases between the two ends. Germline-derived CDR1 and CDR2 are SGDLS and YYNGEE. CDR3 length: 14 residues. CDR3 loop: CASSVDPDMHGYTF. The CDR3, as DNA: TGTGCCAGCAGCGTAGACCCGGACATGCATGGCTACACCTTC.

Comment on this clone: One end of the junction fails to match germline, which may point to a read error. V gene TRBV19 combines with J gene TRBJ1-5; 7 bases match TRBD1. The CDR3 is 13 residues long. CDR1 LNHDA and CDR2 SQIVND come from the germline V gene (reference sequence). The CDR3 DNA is TGTGCCAGCAGGGACAGCCTCAATCAGCCCCAGAATTTT. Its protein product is CASRDSLNQPQNF.

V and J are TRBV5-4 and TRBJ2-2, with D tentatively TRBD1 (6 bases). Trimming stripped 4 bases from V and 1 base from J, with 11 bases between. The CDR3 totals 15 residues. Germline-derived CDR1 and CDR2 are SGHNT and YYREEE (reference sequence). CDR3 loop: CASSQLQGNTGELFF. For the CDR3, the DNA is TGTGCCAGCAGCCAATTACAGGGGAACACCGGGGAGCTGTTTTTT.

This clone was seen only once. The CDR3 here is CASSLQGNEVGELFF. The CDR3 bases are TGCGCCAGCAGCTTACAGGGGAATGAGGTCGGGGAGCTGTTTTTT. The chain carries TRBV5-1 and TRBJ2-2; 7 positions agree with TRBD1. CDR3 length: 15 amino acids. Per the germline V gene, CDR1 is SGHRS and CDR2 is YFSETQ. J was trimmed by 7 bases and V by 2 bases; bases with no gene match: 8.

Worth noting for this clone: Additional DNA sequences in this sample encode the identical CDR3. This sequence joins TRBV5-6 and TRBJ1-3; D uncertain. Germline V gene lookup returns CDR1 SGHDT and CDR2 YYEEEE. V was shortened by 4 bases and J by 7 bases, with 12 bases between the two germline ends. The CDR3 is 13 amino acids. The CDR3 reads CASSPRGGNTIYF. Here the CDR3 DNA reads TGTGCCAGCAGCCCCCGGGGTGGTAACACCATATATTTT.

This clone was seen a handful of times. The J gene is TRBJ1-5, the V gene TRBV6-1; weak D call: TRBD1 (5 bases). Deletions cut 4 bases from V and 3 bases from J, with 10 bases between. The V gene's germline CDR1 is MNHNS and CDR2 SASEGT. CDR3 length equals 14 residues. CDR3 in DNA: TGTGCCAGCAGTGTACAGGTGGTCAATCAGCCCCAGCATTTT. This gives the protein CASSVQVVNQPQHF.

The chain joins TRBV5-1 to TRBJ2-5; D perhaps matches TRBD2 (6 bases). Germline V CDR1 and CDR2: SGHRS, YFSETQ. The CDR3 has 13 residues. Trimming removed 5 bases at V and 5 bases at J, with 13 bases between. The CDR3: CASRLSGGETQYF. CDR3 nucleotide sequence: TGCGCCAGCAGACTTAGCGGTGGGGAGACCCAGTACTTC.

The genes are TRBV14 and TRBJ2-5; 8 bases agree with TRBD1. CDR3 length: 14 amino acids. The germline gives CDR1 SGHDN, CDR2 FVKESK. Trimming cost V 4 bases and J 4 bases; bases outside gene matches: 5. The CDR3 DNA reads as TGTGCCAGCAGCCCAAGGACAGGGACAGAGACCCAGTACTTC. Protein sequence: CASSPRTGTETQYF. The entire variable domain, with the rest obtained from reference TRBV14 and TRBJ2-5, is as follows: EAGVTQFPSHSVIEKGQTVTLRCDPISGHDNLYWYRRVMGKEIKFLLHFVKESKQDESGMPNNRFLAERTGGTYSTLKVQPAELEDSGVYFCASSPRTGTETQYFGPGTRLLVL.

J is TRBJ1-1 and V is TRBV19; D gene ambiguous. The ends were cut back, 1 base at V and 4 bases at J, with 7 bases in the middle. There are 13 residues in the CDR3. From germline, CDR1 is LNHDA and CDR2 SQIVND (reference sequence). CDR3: CASSIGRVTEAFF. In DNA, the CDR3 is TGTGCCAGTAGTATAGGCCGGGTCACTGAAGCTTTCTTT.

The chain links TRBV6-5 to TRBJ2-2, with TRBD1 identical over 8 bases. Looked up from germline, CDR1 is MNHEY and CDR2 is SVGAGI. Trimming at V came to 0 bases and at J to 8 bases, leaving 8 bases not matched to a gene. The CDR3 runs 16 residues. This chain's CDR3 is CASSYSRDRLLGELFF. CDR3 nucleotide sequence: TGTGCCAGCAGTTACTCCCGGGACAGGCTTTTGGGGGAGCTGTTTTTT.

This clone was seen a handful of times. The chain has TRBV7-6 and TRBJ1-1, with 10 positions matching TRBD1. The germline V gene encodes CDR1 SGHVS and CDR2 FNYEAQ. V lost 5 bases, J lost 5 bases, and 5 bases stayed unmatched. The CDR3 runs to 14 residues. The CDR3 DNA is TGTGCCAGCAGCAAAGACAGGGGGCGAACTGAAGCTTTCTTT. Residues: CASSKDRGRTEAFF.